These 2 T cell receptor beta chains came from one sample sequenced in a study. Each CDR3 protein gets one entry after TCRdb re-called the 5' RACE reads with MiXCR. The sample carries roughly 40,000 distinct CDR3 sequences, approximately 20% recorded once. Sequenced sample: naive CD4+ T cells sorted from a lymph node. Subset specified: naive CD4+ T cells, CD4+CD45RA+CD25-. Every receptor here comes from a female donor with breast cancer.

This clonotype was observed at least ten times. The chain employs TRBV4-1 and TRBJ1-2; the D gene is possibly TRBD1 (5 bases). V was shortened by 3 bases and J by 3 bases, with 20 bases between the two germline ends. The germline V gene encodes CDR1 MGHRA and CDR2 YSYEKL. The CDR3 runs to 17 residues. CDR3 residues: CASSQNSGTFSDYGYTF. CDR3 DNA sequence: TGCGCCAGCAGCCAGAACTCCGGGACCTTTTCGGACTATGGCTACACCTTC.

This clonotype was picked up one time. This may come from a read error, since a much larger clone is one base off. The V gene is TRBV15, the J gene TRBJ2-5, with TRBD2 as a possible D gene (5 bases). V was trimmed by 1 base and J by 5 bases, leaving 14 bases between them. Germline V lookup: CDR1 LNHNV, CDR2 YYDKDF (reference sequence). The CDR3 runs to 15 residues. The CDR3 reads CATSRASAGRETQYF. Here the CDR3 DNA reads TGTGCCACCAGCAGAGCTTCGGCGGGCCGGGAGACCCAGTACTTC.